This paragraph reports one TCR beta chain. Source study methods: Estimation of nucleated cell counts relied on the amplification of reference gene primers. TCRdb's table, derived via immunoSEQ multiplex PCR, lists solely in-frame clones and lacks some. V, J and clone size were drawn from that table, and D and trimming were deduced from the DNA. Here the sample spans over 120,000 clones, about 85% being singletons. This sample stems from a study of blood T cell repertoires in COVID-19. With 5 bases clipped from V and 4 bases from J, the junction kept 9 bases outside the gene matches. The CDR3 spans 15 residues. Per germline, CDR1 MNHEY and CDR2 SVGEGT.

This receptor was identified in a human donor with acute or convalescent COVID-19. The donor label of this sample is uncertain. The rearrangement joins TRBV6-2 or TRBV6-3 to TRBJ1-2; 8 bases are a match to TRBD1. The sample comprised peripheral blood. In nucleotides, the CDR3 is TGTGCCAGCAGTACAAGACAGGGGACTGTCTATGGCTACACCTTC. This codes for CASSTRQGTVYGYTF.